Presented here are 25 T cell receptor beta chains from one specimen sequenced in a study of blood T cells in healthy people across ages (dated by TCRdb to the mid-2010s). Libraries were built with 5' RACE. The instrument was an Illumina HiSeq 2500. A second 7 to 11 cycle PCR used a sample-barcoded 5' primer and a J-beta primer mix. The public reads were reprocessed in TCRdb via fastp at Q25 and MiXCR, keeping in-frame beta chains. Each entry is one CDR3 protein sequence, shown with its most common DNA and genes. Recorded for this sample are under 850,000 distinct CDR3 sequences; approximately 35% of them occurred a single time. The ten most abundant clones make up 10% to 15% of the sample. Sequenced: blood. The receptor set was obtained from a man aged 18 to 30 in good health.

This clonotype was detected ten times or more. The chain carries TRBV20-1 and TRBJ2-7, with 7 bases that match TRBD1. V lost 3 bases to trimming and J lost 0 bases; unmatched junction nucleotides: 2. Germline V CDR1 and CDR2: DFQATT, SNEGSKA (reference sequence). CDR3 length: 13 residues. The CDR3 loop is CSARRQGSYEQYF. CDR3 in DNA: TGCAGTGCTAGGCGACAGGGCTCCTACGAGCAGTACTTC.

The chain combines TRBV12-3 or TRBV12-4 with TRBJ2-1, with D uncertain. CDR3 size: 13 residues. V lost 3 bases and J 8 bases, leaving 11 bases between the germline ends. Here the CDR3 reads CASSFVQSDEQFF. CDR3 bases: TGTGCCAGCAGTTTCGTTCAAAGCGATGAGCAGTTCTTC.

The chain joins TRBV7-2 to TRBJ2-3, with D maybe TRBD2 (7 bases). Looked up from germline, CDR1 is SGHTA and CDR2 is FQGNSA. This CDR3 has 17 residues. Trimming took 4 bases from V and 3 from J, leaving 20 bases between them. This chain's CDR3 is CASSSAGAGVGTDTQYF. The CDR3 region has the DNA TGTGCCAGCAGCTCCGCGGGGGCGGGGGTGGGAACAGATACGCAGTATTTT.

The rearrangement links TRBV7-9 to TRBJ2-4; D not resolved. The end of the DNA is better explained by TRBJ2-7, so the J call may be wrong. The germline V gene has CDR1 SEHNR and CDR2 FQNEAQ (reference sequence). The CDR3 loop spans 12 amino acids. CDR3: CAILNQVDEQYF. CDR3 bases: TGTGCCATCCTCAACCAGGTGGACGAGCAGTACTTC.

This chain connects TRBV11-1 to TRBJ2-4, with a weak D call TRBD2 (5 bases). The end of the DNA fits TRBJ2-5 better, so the J call may be wrong. CDR3 length equals 15 residues. Looked up from germline, CDR1 is SGHAT and CDR2 is FQDESV (reference sequence). The CDR3 region is CASSLNLGSGETQYF. The CDR3 nucleotides read TGTGCCAGCAGCTTAAACCTGGGGTCGGGGGAGACCCAGTACTTC.

This clonotype appeared a few times. The V and J genes are TRBV3-1 and TRBJ1-1; D is ambiguous. Trimming took 6 bases from V and 5 from J, leaving 16 bases between them. This CDR3 has 14 amino acids. Germline V lookup: CDR1 LGHDT, CDR2 YNNKEL (reference sequence). CDR3 in DNA: TGTGCCAGCAGTTTCTATGAGGGTAGGACTGAAGCTTTCTTT. It translates to CASSFYEGRTEAFF.

A note on this clonotype: A read error may be the cause here, since a much bigger clone is one base away. The genes are TRBV20-1 and TRBJ2-7; TRBD2 matches 7 bases. Trimming at V came to 1 base and at J to 7 bases, leaving 10 bases not matched to a gene. This CDR3 region has 14 residues. From germline, CDR1 is DFQATT and CDR2 SNEGSKA (reference sequence). CDR3 sequence: CSARVAGSYNEQYF. DNA of the CDR3: TGCAGTGCTAGAGTAGCGGGCTCCTACAATGAGCAGTACTTC.

This clonotype was seen ten or more times. This chain joins TRBV12-3 or TRBV12-4 and TRBJ2-7; TRBD1 matches at 7 bases. The CDR3 loop spans 15 amino acids. V lost 5 bases, J lost 2 bases, and 9 bases stayed unmatched. In DNA form, the CDR3 reads TGTGCCAGCAGTAGATACAGGGGTCTGCCCTACGAGCAGTACTTC. Translation: CASSRYRGLPYEQYF.

The chain recombines TRBV4-1 with TRBJ1-2; 7 positions match TRBD1. CDR3 size: 16 residues. The trim removed 1 base at V and 0 bases at J, leaving 5 bases unmatched. Germline CDR1 and CDR2: MGHRA and YSYEKL. In DNA, the CDR3 is TGCGCCAGCAGCCAAGTCAGGGGGAGTCCTAACTATGGCTACACCTTC. This gives the protein CASSQVRGSPNYGYTF.

This clonotype turned up a few times. The rearrangement joins TRBV20-1 to TRBJ2-1; D unclear. This CDR3 region has 13 residues. Germline CDR1 DFQATT, CDR2 SNEGSKA (reference sequence). Deletions cut 3 bases from V and 8 bases from J, with 14 bases between. CDR3 in DNA: TGCAGTGCTAGTCCGGCACCTAGGGATGAGCAGTTCTTC. Translation: CSASPAPRDEQFF.

Note on this clonotype: Germline and junction disagree at one end, which may indicate a read error. J is TRBJ2-7 and V is TRBV10-2; 9 positions agree with TRBD2. CDR1 and CDR2 from the germline V gene are WSHSY and SAAADI. The length of the CDR3 is 14 residues. The CDR3 region is CASSESTSGHERYF. CDR3 sequence (DNA): TGCGCCAGCAGTGAGTCCACTAGCGGGCATGAGCGGTACTTC.

The chain uses TRBV12-3 or TRBV12-4 and TRBJ1-5; TRBD1 matches at 7 bases. V was pared by 3 bases and J by 4 bases, with 6 bases of the junction left unmatched. The CDR3 covers 15 residues. Here the CDR3 reads CASSFGGQLNQPQHF. The CDR3 DNA follows: TGTGCCAGCAGTTTTGGGGGACAGCTGAATCAGCCCCAGCATTTT.

The rearrangement joins TRBV12-3 or TRBV12-4 to TRBJ2-3; D possibly uses TRBD1 or TRBD2 (5 bases each). The CDR3 extends over 13 amino acids. Trimming left V 8 bases short and J 13 bases short, with 22 bases between. This CDR3 reads CASAPGTADAEYF. CDR3 DNA sequence: TGTGCCAGCGCCCCCGGGACCGCAGATGCGGAGTATTTT.

The gene calls are TRBV6-6 and TRBJ1-5; a weak D match, TRBD1 (5 bases). Germline lookup yields CDR1 MNHNY and CDR2 SVGAGI (reference sequence). The length of the CDR3 is 16 residues. V was pared by 4 bases and J by 3 bases, with 16 bases between. This CDR3 is CASSSRPREANQPQHF. For the CDR3, the DNA is TGTGCCAGCAGTTCCCGACCCAGGGAGGCCAATCAGCCCCAGCATTTT.

In its sample, this clonotype was seen many times. The V and J genes are TRBV5-1 and TRBJ2-3; 9 nucleotides line up with TRBD2. From germline, CDR1 is SGHRS and CDR2 YFSETQ. With 0 bases clipped from V and 0 bases from J, the junction kept 14 bases outside the gene matches. CDR3 length: 20 amino acids. Written as DNA, the CDR3 is TGCGCCAGCAGCTTGGGGCTAGCGGGGATCTCTACTACTAGCACAGATACGCAGTATTTT. Translated: CASSLGLAGISTTSTDTQYF.

The chain carries TRBV7-2 and TRBJ1-3, with a tentative D call TRBD1 (6 bases). V shed 2 bases and J shed 2 bases, with 10 bases lying between them. The CDR3 runs to 15 residues. The germline gives CDR1 SGHTA, CDR2 FQGNSA. The CDR3 protein is CASSLRTGTGNTIYF. In DNA, the CDR3 is TGTGCCAGCAGCTTACGTACAGGGACTGGAAACACCATATATTTT.

The chain links TRBV20-1 to TRBJ1-5, with 8 bases identical to TRBD1. J gave up 3 bases and V 5 bases, and 6 bases lay outside the gene matches. Germline assignment: CDR1 DFQATT and CDR2 SNEGSKA (reference sequence). The CDR3 is 14 amino acids. The CDR3 loop reads CSAATGVINQPQHF. The CDR3 DNA follows: TGCAGTGCTGCGACAGGGGTAATCAATCAGCCCCAGCATTTT.

Concerning this clonotype: A much more abundant neighbour one base away suggests this may be a read error. The V and J genes are TRBV6-6 and TRBJ1-2; D is unclear. Trimming pared 7 bases from V and 4 bases from J, leaving 19 bases between. Germline CDR1 and CDR2: MNHNY and SVGAGI (reference sequence). The CDR3 consists of 15 residues. The CDR3 sequence: CASMESGPRFYGYTF. Here the CDR3 DNA reads TGTGCCAGCATGGAATCCGGGCCTCGCTTCTATGGCTACACCTTC.

V and J are TRBV6-5 and TRBJ2-1; no clear D gene. Germline loops: CDR1 MNHEY, CDR2 SVGAGI. The CDR3 covers 15 residues. V lost 6 bases, J lost 8 bases, and 20 bases lay in between. The CDR3 DNA is TGTGCCAGCAGACGGACCAGCTGGGTTTACGATGAGCAGTTCTTC. As protein: CASRRTSWVYDEQFF.

The V call is TRBV7-2, the J call TRBJ2-7; D is possibly TRBD2 (6 bases). From germline, CDR1 is SGHTA and CDR2 FQGNSA. The CDR3 covers 13 residues. Between the trimmed V and J ends, which lost 8 bases and 4 bases, there was a span of 15 bases. The CDR3 bases are TGTGCCAGCCGCCTCGGCGGGGCGTACGAGCAGTACTTC. It specifies CASRLGGAYEQYF.

Ten or more counts support this clonotype. The chain carries TRBV18 and TRBJ2-5; D gene ambiguous. The germline V and J ends were trimmed by 1 base and 4 bases, with 10 bases remaining between them. This CDR3 is built from 14 residues. Germline CDR1 KGHSH, CDR2 LQKENI. CDR3 DNA: TGTGCCAGCTCACCACGTCTGGGTACAGAGACCCAGTACTTC. The encoded protein is CASSPRLGTETQYF.

In this sample, this clonotype turned up many times. The J gene is TRBJ2-7, the V gene TRBV6-5, with D perhaps matching TRBD1 (5 bases). There are 14 residues in the CDR3. The V gene lost 10 bases and the J gene lost 2 bases, with 18 bases spanning the gap. Germline CDR1 is MNHEY and CDR2 is SVGAGI. The CDR3 protein is CATRVAGKTYEQYF. The DNA of the CDR3 is TGTGCCACACGAGTGGCAGGGAAGACCTACGAGCAGTACTTC.

The chain uses TRBV7-2 and TRBJ1-2; 10 bases line up with TRBD1. CDR1 is SGHTA and CDR2 is FQGNSA in the germline V gene. The CDR3 spans 12 residues. The V segment lost 10 bases and the J segment 7 bases; nucleotides outside the gene matches: 6. Here the CDR3 DNA reads TGTGCCACGGACAGGGGGATAATTGGCTACACCTTC. It translates to CATDRGIIGYTF.

This chain joins TRBV7-2 and TRBJ1-2, with 7 bases that match TRBD1. The CDR3 extends over 13 amino acids. CDR1 is SGHTA, CDR2 FQGNSA, per germline. J was trimmed by 2 bases and V by 7 bases; bases with no gene match: 4. CDR3 sequence reads: CASKSGGNYGYTF. CDR3 sequence (DNA): TGTGCCAGCAAATCAGGGGGGAACTATGGCTACACCTTC.

This clonotype was found many times. The chain joins TRBV24-1 to TRBJ2-1; unclear D gene. The CDR3 contains 19 residues. Deletions cut 3 bases from V and 3 bases from J, with 23 bases between. From germline, CDR1 is KGHDR and CDR2 SFDVKD. CDR3 region: CATSDPSRTGSNHYNEQFF. In DNA form, the CDR3 reads TGTGCCACCAGTGATCCAAGCCGCACTGGCTCGAACCACTACAATGAGCAGTTCTTC.